The present TCR beta chain was sequenced within a study of T cell changes during pregnancy in multiple sclerosis. The length of the CDR3 is 15 residues. Germline V gives CDR1 MGHDK, CDR2 SYGVNS. J was trimmed by 6 bases and V by 4 bases; bases with no gene match: 8. The assay was immunoSEQ multiplex PCR, and TCRdb's table has in-frame clones only and misses some. The sample lists roughly 83,000 clones, about 90% occurring once. The rearrangement joins TRBV25-1 to TRBJ2-1; the match to TRBD2 covers 8 bases. The sequenced sample was PBMCs, obtained in the first trimester of pregnancy. This receptor was identified in a female donor in good health, serving as a control in a pregnancy study. Some clones in this sample may be carry-over from other donors' samples. The CDR3, as DNA: TGTGCCAGCAGTGTGGAGACGGGAGGGGCCAATGAGCAGTTCTTC. Residues: CASSVETGGANEQFF.